The source of this T cell receptor (beta chain) is a study of blood T cell repertoires in COVID-19 (dated by TCRdb to 2020 to 2021). About the full investigation: Samples from collaborators originated in the United States, Italy and Spain and spanned both the acute and convalescent phases of COVID-19. The material from the prospective study consisted of cDNA or gDNA derived from T cells, B-cell-depleted T cells, or PBMCs. Subjects who had been exposed to COVID-19, were actively infected with it, or had recovered from it provided the deeply sampled blood TCRbeta repertoires that made up the dataset. The repertoires were released in a freely available public database meant as a resource for research on the immune response to SARS-CoV-2. Samples came from the ongoing ImmuneRACE study (first 160 participants) plus 1,254 subjects from 6 global collaborators. The sample metadata nearly always contained a de-identified subject ID, COVID-19 status, age in years and sex. HLA class I and class II types, where available, came from metadata supplied by the sample provider rather than from assay-based typing. Study-wide findings and limitations: Clinical and demographic metadata were provided uncurated, with the amount varying by source and participant.

TCRbeta CDR3 regions were amplified from genomic DNA using the immunoSEQ Assay, a bias-controlled multiplex PCR. In the original analysis: Within the assay, amplification of reference gene primers was used to estimate how many nucleated cells each sample contained. Sequence reads were collapsed and filtered to measure the absolute abundance of every unique TCRbeta CDR3 rearrangement. For each sample, productive Simpson clonality was calculated by taking the square root of Simpson's diversity index across productive rearrangements. TCRdb provides this immuneACCESS table in a form limited to in-frame rearrangements. Some clones are lacking; in checked studies, under half of them reflect an unresolved V gene, and why the rest are absent is not known. That table furnishes V, J and clone size, whereas the DNA furnished D and trimming. The sample includes about 190,000 clones, with approximately 86% observed a single time. The leading ten clones occupy 1.1% of the sample.

In the germline V gene (reference sequence), CDR1 corresponds to MNHEY and CDR2 to SMNVEV. The CDR3 has 18 amino acids, counting the end cysteine and phenylalanine. Only the CDR3 part of the read is kept: 54 bases, read in frame from the first base. For this chain, trimming is 6 bases at the V end and 4 bases at the J end, and the number of junction bases without a gene match is 11. Worth noting for this clone: Its binding antigen is unknown. Base qualities were left out, and no much larger clone turns up one base away.

The collaborating institutions used their own protocols to collect whole blood in K2EDTA tubes. For TCRbeta analysis, collaborators shipped samples as frozen whole blood, isolated PBMCs, or DNA extracted from either of those sample types. Sequencing was done on a sample of peripheral blood. The source of this sequence is a man younger than 40 with acute or convalescent COVID-19. The rearrangement joined TRBV27 to TRBJ2-3; the junction holds 15 bases that match TRBD2. This receptor has the CDR3 CASRRTSGRAQVADTQYF. The sequenced DNA: TGTGCCAGCAGGCGGACTAGCGGGAGGGCCCAGGTGGCAGATACGCAGTATTTT.